The clone carrying this T cell receptor (beta chain) was seen a few times. Antigen specificity is unknown. These data belong to a study of blood T cells in healthy people across ages. Drawing of peripheral blood yielded approximately 10 milliliters from each donor. Samples each had at least 5.5 micrograms of total RNA extracted. Study results and limitations: Getting older went along with TCR beta diversity per million T cells dropping roughly linearly.

The authors ran a second PCR of 7 to 11 cycles using a sample-barcoded 5' primer and a J-beta primer mix. Researchers report that a template-switch adaptor with 12 random nucleotides tagged each cDNA molecule. MiXCR was run by TCRdb on the 5' RACE reads, yielding one entry per CDR3 protein. The sample lists 780,000 or so distinct CDR3 sequences, roughly three fifths occurring once. V was clipped by 3 bases and J by 4 bases; unmatched bases: 8. The CDR3 is made up of 15 amino acids. The germline CDR1 and CDR2 sequences are KGHSH and LQKENI. This TCR derives from a man aged 35 to 55 in good health. The source material was blood. The chain couples TRBV18 to TRBJ1-1, with TRBD1 matching 7 bases. The DNA for the CDR3 is TGTGCCAGCTCACCCGAAGAAGGGGGCACCACTGAAGCTTTCTTT. Translating it yields CASSPEEGGTTEAFF.